This T cell receptor beta chain originates from a study of blood T cell repertoires in COVID-19 (dated by TCRdb to about 2020). Context from the whole study: The collaborator samples originated in the United States, Italy and Spain and spanned the acute and convalescent phases of COVID-19. Nearly every sample came with metadata listing a de-identified subject ID, COVID-19 status, age in years and sex. The prospective study material was composed of cDNA or gDNA derived from T cells, B-cell-depleted T cells, or PBMCs. Where HLA class I and class II types were available, the types were taken from metadata supplied by the sample provider, not from assay-based typing. The dataset comprised deeply sampled blood TCRbeta repertoires from subjects exposed to, actively infected with, or recovered from COVID-19. The repertoires were released in a freely available public database meant as a resource for research on the immune response to SARS-CoV-2. The samples were drawn from the first 160 participants of the ongoing ImmuneRACE study and from 950 to 1,500 subjects provided by 6 global collaborators.

TCRbeta CDR3 regions were amplified from genomic DNA by means of the immunoSEQ Assay, a bias-controlled multiplex PCR. The original pipeline was this. The number of nucleated cells in each sample was estimated by amplification of reference gene primers within the assay. To quantify the absolute abundance of each unique TCRbeta CDR3 rearrangement, sequence reads were collapsed and filtered. For each sample, productive Simpson clonality was calculated as the square root of Simpson's diversity index across productive rearrangements. TCRdb stores this immuneACCESS table with in-frame sequences only. Part of the clones is absent; in the studies checked, under half of the shortfall reflects unresolved V genes, and no reason is known for the rest. From that table come the V and J calls and clone size; the DNA was used to work out D and trimming. Recorded for this sample are 150,000 or so clones; roughly 80% of them occurred a single time. The ten largest clones capture 3% of the sample.

The investigation overall reported the following: Clinical and demographic metadata were provided uncurated, with the amount varying by source and participant.

Including cysteine and phenylalanine, the CDR3 has 14 amino acids. Just the 42-base CDR3 DNA is kept, in frame starting at base 1. The germline V gene supplies CDR1 SGHDN and CDR2 FVKESK. V is pruned by 4 bases and J by 10 bases, leaving 9 bases of the junction without a gene match. As regards this clone: It has no known antigen specificity. No quality values exist for individual bases; no much larger clone is one base distant.

Each collaborating institution followed its own protocols to collect whole blood in K2EDTA tubes. Collaborator samples were shipped for TCRbeta analysis as frozen whole blood, isolated PBMCs, or DNA extracted from either sample type. This receptor chain uses TRBV14 and TRBJ1-1; 10 junctional bases match TRBD1. Sequencing was done on a sample of peripheral blood. This receptor was identified in a woman older than 75 with acute or convalescent COVID-19. The CDR3 has the sequence CASSPLGTGASAFF. The DNA sequence is TGTGCCAGCAGCCCCCTAGGGACAGGGGCCTCAGCTTTCTTT.